These T cell receptor beta chains were read from a single sample in a study of post-analysis software for immune sequencing data. TCRdb used MiXCR to reprocess the PCR reads, holding one entry per CDR3 protein. The data hold a few hundred thousand distinct CDR3 sequences, with approximately 34% observed a single time. The sample was blood. These TCRs come from a girl aged 2-17 years with multiple sclerosis. Both conserved end residues are part of each CDR3. Fields, in order: V gene, D gene, J gene, clone size, CDR3 DNA, CDR3 protein. D genes are given only for firm matches. Size is stated for part of the rows, as once, few or many counts, or as a class when the clone is expanded.

V: TRBV7-9; D: TRBD2; J: TRBJ2-7; size: once; DNA: TGTGCCAGCAGCCCCTCTGAGCGGGGGTCCTACGAGCAGTACTTC; CDR3: CASSPSERGSYEQYF
V: TRBV9; D: -; J: TRBJ1-2; size: few; DNA: TGTGCCAGCAGCGCCAGGGTCAGCCCCTTCTATGGCTACACCTTC; CDR3: CASSARVSPFYGYTF
V: TRBV6-1; D: TRBD2; J: TRBJ2-5; size: -; DNA: TGTGCCAGCAGCCCCTTTAGCGGGGGGGACCAAGAGACCCAGTACTTC; CDR3: CASSPFSGGDQETQYF
V: TRBV20-1; D: TRBD2; J: TRBJ2-1; size: few; DNA: TGCAGTGGTCAGCCAGCAAGCGGGGGGTCCTACAATGAGCAGTTCTTC; CDR3: CSGQPASGGSYNEQFF
V: TRBV6-5; D: -; J: TRBJ2-5; size: many; DNA: TGTGCCAGCAGCCCCGGAGGGGGACAAGAGACCCAGTACTTC; CDR3: CASSPGGGQETQYF
V: TRBV25-1; D: -; J: TRBJ2-5; size: few; DNA: TGTGCCAGCAGTGGGTCGGGACGGTCCTCCGAGACCCAGTACTTC; CDR3: CASSGSGRSSETQYF
V: TRBV12-3/TRBV12-4; D: TRBD2; J: TRBJ2-3; size: once; DNA: TGTGCCAGCAGTTTCAAGTTAGCGGGGGCCCCGGATACGCAGTATTTT; CDR3: CASSFKLAGAPDTQYF
V: TRBV5-1; D: -; J: TRBJ2-5; size: -; DNA: TGCGCCAGCAGCGAGGAAGGAGAGACCCAGTACTTC; CDR3: CASSEEGETQYF
V: TRBV7-3; D: -; J: TRBJ2-4; size: -; DNA: TGTGCCAGCAGCCCCTCCGGGCTAGCCAAAAACATTCAGTACTTC; CDR3: CASSPSGLAKNIQYF
V: TRBV6-5; D: TRBD1; J: TRBJ2-7; size: -; DNA: TGTGCCAGCAGTTACGGGTCAGGGGGCGAGCAGTACTTC; CDR3: CASSYGSGGEQYF
V: TRBV12-3/TRBV12-4; D: -; J: TRBJ1-6; size: -; DNA: TGTGCCAGCAGTTCACAACTGAACTATAATTCACCCCTCCACTTT; CDR3: CASSSQLNYNSPLHF
V: TRBV6-1; D: -; J: TRBJ1-1; size: few; DNA: TGTGCCAGCAGTGGGCACAGGCTGGGGTGGTCTGAAGCTTTCTTT; CDR3: CASSGHRLGWSEAFF
V: TRBV3-1; D: -; J: TRBJ2-5; size: few; DNA: TGTGCCAGCAGCCAAGATGGGGTCTCTAGCACGGAGACCCAGTACTTC; CDR3: CASSQDGVSSTETQYF
V: TRBV11-1; D: TRBD2; J: TRBJ2-1; size: few; DNA: TGTGCCAGCAGCTCTTACGGGACTAGCCCTTACAATGAGCAGTTCTTC; CDR3: CASSSYGTSPYNEQFF
V: TRBV29-1; D: -; J: TRBJ2-1; size: -; DNA: TGCAGCGTGGAGGGAAGGGTGAGGGAGATTGAGCAGTTCTTC; CDR3: CSVEGRVREIEQFF
V: TRBV29-1; D: TRBD2; J: TRBJ2-1; size: -; DNA: TGCAGCGCAAAACTAGCGGAAGACAATGAGCAGTTCTTC; CDR3: CSAKLAEDNEQFF
V: TRBV15; D: -; J: TRBJ2-1; size: few; DNA: TGTGCCACCAGCATGCCTGGACAGTACAATGAGCAGTTCTTC; CDR3: CATSMPGQYNEQFF
V: TRBV9; D: -; J: TRBJ2-1; size: -; DNA: TGTGCCAGCAGCGTTGGGGTCGATGCCTACAATGAGCAGTTCTTC; CDR3: CASSVGVDAYNEQFF
V: TRBV12-3/TRBV12-4; D: -; J: TRBJ1-1; size: -; DNA: TGTGCCAGCAGTTTACCCACGGGGGCGAGTGAAGCTTTCTTT; CDR3: CASSLPTGASEAFF
V: TRBV10-3; D: -; J: TRBJ2-7; size: few; DNA: TGTGCCACCAAACAGGGACCCGAGCAGTACTTC; CDR3: CATKQGPEQYF
V: TRBV5-1; D: -; J: TRBJ1-2; size: -; DNA: TGCGCCAGCAGCTTGGCCGTGACGGACAGCTATGGCTACACCTTC; CDR3: CASSLAVTDSYGYTF
V: TRBV24-1; D: -; J: TRBJ2-7; size: once; DNA: TGTGCCACCAGTGATGTGTCCCACGAGCAGTACTTC; CDR3: CATSDVSHEQYF
V: TRBV6-5; D: -; J: TRBJ1-6; size: few; DNA: TGTGCCAGCAGTTACTCGCCGGGTGAGCATTCACCCCTCCACTTT; CDR3: CASSYSPGEHSPLHF
V: TRBV20-1; D: TRBD2; J: TRBJ2-2; size: -; DNA: TGCAGTGCTAGAGAGAGCGGGGGGAACACCGGGGAGCTGTTTTTT; CDR3: CSARESGGNTGELFF
V: TRBV6-5; D: -; J: TRBJ1-1; size: few; DNA: TGTGCCAGCAGTTACGCGGGGAGGGACACTGAAGCTTTCTTT; CDR3: CASSYAGRDTEAFF
V: TRBV20-1; D: TRBD2; J: TRBJ2-3; size: -; DNA: TGCAGTGCCGGGGGACTAGCGGAGGCAGATACGCAGTATTTT; CDR3: CSAGGLAEADTQYF
V: TRBV7-9; D: -; J: TRBJ2-7; size: -; DNA: TGTGCCAGCAGCTGGGACCGGGAGCCAAGGGCCTACGAGCAGTACTTC; CDR3: CASSWDREPRAYEQYF
V: TRBV7-3; D: TRBD1; J: TRBJ2-7; size: once; DNA: TGTGCCAGCAGCTTAAGGGGTGGGGGACAGGGTGACAACGAGCAGTACTTC; CDR3: CASSLRGGGQGDNEQYF
V: TRBV19; D: -; J: TRBJ2-4; size: -; DNA: TGTGCCAGTAGTATATCAAGTTTGGACATTCAGTACTTC; CDR3: CASSISSLDIQYF
V: TRBV12-3/TRBV12-4; D: TRBD2; J: TRBJ2-7; size: -; DNA: TGTGCCATCAGTCCTAGGGGACTAGCGGGGGGGCTCTCCTACGAGCAGTACTTC; CDR3: CAISPRGLAGGLSYEQYF
V: TRBV7-8; D: TRBD2; J: TRBJ2-1; size: once; DNA: TGTGCCAGCAGCTTAGCGTCCTGGGCGGGGGGGCCGCGGACTGAGCAGTTCTTC; CDR3: CASSLASWAGGPRTEQFF
V: TRBV12-3/TRBV12-4; D: TRBD1; J: TRBJ2-4; size: -; DNA: TGTGCCAGCAGGACGGGACAGGGTGGGGACAAAAACATTCAGTACTTC; CDR3: CASRTGQGGDKNIQYF
V: TRBV20-1; D: -; J: TRBJ1-1; size: -; DNA: TGCAGTGCTAGACGGTCCGGGTGGCACACTGAAGCTTTCTTT; CDR3: CSARRSGWHTEAFF
V: TRBV10-1; D: TRBD1; J: TRBJ2-7; size: -; DNA: TGCGCCAGCAGCCGGGACAGGATCTCCTACGAGCAGTACTTC; CDR3: CASSRDRISYEQYF
V: TRBV18; D: -; J: TRBJ2-3; size: -; DNA: TGTGCCAGCTCACCGGGGATTTCCCCAAACACAGATACGCAGTATTTT; CDR3: CASSPGISPNTDTQYF
V: TRBV6-5; D: -; J: TRBJ2-5; size: -; DNA: TGTGCCAGCAGTTACCGAGCCGCGGGACGAGACCAAGAGACCCAGTACTTC; CDR3: CASSYRAAGRDQETQYF
V: TRBV12-3/TRBV12-4; D: -; J: TRBJ1-2; size: -; DNA: TGTGCCAGCAGCACGCCTGGTGGCTACACCTTC; CDR3: CASSTPGGYTF
V: TRBV5-1; D: -; J: TRBJ2-7; size: few; DNA: TGCGCCAGCAGCCAGCCCCGGGCAGCCGGCCCACCCTACGAGCAGTACTTC; CDR3: CASSQPRAAGPPYEQYF
V: TRBV4-1; D: -; J: TRBJ1-2; size: once; DNA: TGCGCCAGCAGCCAAGTCGAGGGGCGCGGGTATGGCTACACCTTC; CDR3: CASSQVEGRGYGYTF
V: TRBV28; D: -; J: TRBJ2-5; size: -; DNA: TGTGCCAGCAGTCTACCCAGGGGGGTAGGTGAGACCCAGTACTTC; CDR3: CASSLPRGVGETQYF
V: TRBV5-1; D: TRBD1; J: TRBJ2-1; size: few; DNA: TGCGCCAGCAGCTTGGAACCAGGGGGTTACGGTGAGCAGTTCTTC; CDR3: CASSLEPGGYGEQFF
V: TRBV19; D: -; J: TRBJ1-2; size: few; DNA: TGTGCCAGTAAAAGGAGTAATAACTATGGCTACACCTTC; CDR3: CASKRSNNYGYTF
V: TRBV7-9; D: TRBD1; J: TRBJ2-5; size: -; DNA: TGTGCCAGCAGCCGAGTGGTGGCGACAGGGGAGGCGAAAGAGACCCAGTACTTC; CDR3: CASSRVVATGEAKETQYF
V: TRBV5-1; D: TRBD1; J: TRBJ2-7; size: -; DNA: TGCGCCAGCAGCTTAGGGGACAGGGCCGAGCAGTACTTC; CDR3: CASSLGDRAEQYF
V: TRBV29-1; D: TRBD2; J: TRBJ2-3; size: few; DNA: TGCAGCGTTGTCCCCGCGGGGGGCCTCCCTAGCACAGATACGCAGTATTTT; CDR3: CSVVPAGGLPSTDTQYF
V: TRBV20-1; D: TRBD2; J: TRBJ2-7; size: once; DNA: TGCAGTGCTAGAAACCCCGGTAGCGGGGAAGCGACCGAGCAGTACTTC; CDR3: CSARNPGSGEATEQYF
V: TRBV5-1; D: -; J: TRBJ2-6; size: -; DNA: TGCGCCAGCAGCTTGGGTGGCAGCGAGCCCTCTGGGGCCAACGTCCTGACTTTC; CDR3: CASSLGGSEPSGANVLTF
V: TRBV29-1; D: -; J: TRBJ2-5; size: -; DNA: -; CDR3: CSVGLGTGAYERYF
V: TRBV6-2/TRBV6-3; D: -; J: TRBJ2-5; size: -; DNA: TGTGCCAGCAGTTACTCGGCCTTTCTAGGACAGACCCAGTACTTC; CDR3: CASSYSAFLGQTQYF
V: TRBV20-1; D: TRBD1; J: TRBJ2-7; size: few; DNA: TGCAGTGCTGGACAGGGGTTTAAGCACGAGCAGTACTTC; CDR3: CSAGQGFKHEQYF
V: TRBV20-1; D: -; J: TRBJ1-6; size: -; DNA: TGCAGTGCTAGGCCGGGACTCCATAATTCACCCCTCCACTTT; CDR3: CSARPGLHNSPLHF
V: TRBV7-2; D: -; J: TRBJ1-5; size: -; DNA: TGTGCCAGCAGCTTAGTAGACAGGAGGCATCAGCCCCAGCATTTT; CDR3: CASSLVDRRHQPQHF
V: TRBV3-1; D: -; J: TRBJ1-4; size: -; DNA: TGTGCCAGCAGCAATGAAAAACTGTTTTTT; CDR3: CASSNEKLFF
V: TRBV7-2; D: -; J: TRBJ2-5; size: few; DNA: TGTGCCAGCCGAAGGAGTCTAGTGACCGAGACCCAGTACTTC; CDR3: CASRRSLVTETQYF
V: TRBV11-2; D: TRBD1; J: TRBJ2-3; size: few; DNA: TGTGCCAGCAGCCCCCTAACAGGGGGGGATACGCAGTATTTT; CDR3: CASSPLTGGDTQYF